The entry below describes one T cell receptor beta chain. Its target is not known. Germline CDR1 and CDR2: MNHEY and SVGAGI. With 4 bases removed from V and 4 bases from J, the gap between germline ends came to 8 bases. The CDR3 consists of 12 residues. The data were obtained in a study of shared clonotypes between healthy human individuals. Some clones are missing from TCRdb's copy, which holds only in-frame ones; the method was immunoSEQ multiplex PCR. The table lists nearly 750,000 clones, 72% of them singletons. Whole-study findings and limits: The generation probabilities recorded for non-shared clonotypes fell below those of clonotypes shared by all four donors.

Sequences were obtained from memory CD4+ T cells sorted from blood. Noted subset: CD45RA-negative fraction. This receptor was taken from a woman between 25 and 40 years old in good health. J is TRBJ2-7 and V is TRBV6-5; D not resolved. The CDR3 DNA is TGTGCCAGCAGTTCACAGAAATACGAGCAGTACTTC. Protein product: CASSSQKYEQYF.